Below, one T cell receptor (beta chain) is given with its context. What it recognizes is unknown. Other nucleotide sequences in the sample specify the same CDR3. This sample is part of a study of shared clonotypes between healthy human individuals. Study-wide results and caveats: All-four-donor shared clonotypes had higher generation probabilities than non-shared clonotypes did. Generally, naive subsets came out with larger estimated richness than memory subsets.

Trimming stripped 2 bases from V and 4 bases from J, with 7 bases between. CDR3 length equals 12 residues. CDR1 and CDR2 from the germline V gene are SGHDT and YYEEEE. CD45RA+ naive and CD45RA-negative memory subsets were separated from CD4+ cells. Researchers ran the assay at a deep level. Profiled with immunoSEQ multiplex PCR; TCRdb holds only in-frame clones, not every one. The table shows some 2,400,000 clones, with 90% to 97% occurring only once. Material: naive CD4+ T cells sorted from blood. The subset denotes: CD45RA+ positively selected. This rearrangement joins TRBV5-6 to TRBJ2-7, with D tentatively TRBD1 or TRBD2 (5 bases each). The receptor was derived from a man aged 18 to 30 in good health. CDR3 residues: CASSLEGYEQYF. The CDR3 nucleotides are TGTGCCAGCAGCTTAGAGGGGTACGAGCAGTACTTC.